The clone carrying this TCR beta chain is a singleton in its sample. Its cognate antigen is unknown. TCRdb re-called the reads through MiXCR, storing one row per CDR3 protein. The sample includes 500,000 to 600,000 distinct CDR3 sequences, 16% seen only once; the top ten take roughly 25%. The record originates from a study of T cell repertoires in cytomegalovirus infection. Study in general: Indications of both CMV infection and matching HLA type were provided by public TCR beta signatures.

General study results and limits: Dominating the ex vivo response were HLA-C-restricted CMV-specific TCR beta clonotypes. Cumulative frequency (of public TCR beta family members) identified carriers of CMV plus the relevant HLA.

CDR1 SEHNR and CDR2 FQNEAQ come from the germline V gene (reference sequence). The CDR3 extends over 14 amino acids. V was clipped by 2 bases and J by 3 bases, with 10 bases between them. The sequenced sample consisted of CD8+ T cells from PBMCs. This chain joins TRBV7-9 and TRBJ1-1; D is perhaps TRBD1 (5 bases). The sequence was obtained from a human donor in good health (CMV status not recorded). Some clones in this sample may be carry-over from other donors' samples. The CDR3 protein is CASSLSEGHTEAFF. The CDR3 coding sequence is TGTGCCAGCAGCTTATCGGAGGGGCACACTGAAGCTTTCTTT.